The next 4 T cell receptor beta chains were all read from a single sample in a study of T cells after somatic rescue of genetic block. Assay: immunoSEQ multiplex PCR; the TCRdb copy retains only in-frame clones and omits some. Of approximately 100,000 clones listed, 90% were seen once; the top ten hold 1.6%. Source material: peripheral blood mononuclear cells (PBMCs). These receptors were collected from a woman aged 18-35 years.

The J gene is TRBJ2-6, the V gene TRBV27, with 10 positions matching TRBD1. V was clipped by 6 bases and J by 0 bases; unmatched bases: 8. The germline V gene has CDR1 MNHEY and CDR2 SMNVEV (reference sequence). The length of the CDR3 is 18 residues. The CDR3 DNA is TGTGCCAGCAGGAGAGACAGGGGGCTGCTCTCTGGGGCCAACGTCCTGACTTTC. Protein sequence: CASRRDRGLLSGANVLTF.

This rearrangement joins TRBV27 to TRBJ1-1; no firm D call. The CDR3 is 11 residues long. Between the trimmed V and J ends, which lost 7 bases and 11 bases, there was a span of 14 bases. Germline CDR1 MNHEY, CDR2 SMNVEV (reference sequence). The CDR3 is CASTSGSNAFF. The CDR3 coding sequence is TGTGCCAGCACGTCGGGTTCAAATGCTTTCTTT.

The chain combines TRBV4-2 with TRBJ2-3, with TRBD1 matching 7 bases. CDR3 length equals 16 residues. With 2 bases clipped from V and 4 bases from J, the junction kept 9 bases outside the gene matches. CDR1 is LGHNA, CDR2 YNFKEQ, per germline. CDR3 residues: CASSQRDSSPPDTQYF. Here the CDR3 DNA reads TGTGCCAGCAGCCAAAGGGACAGCTCTCCCCCAGATACGCAGTATTTT.

This clone has just a few counts. This sequence joins TRBV4-1 and TRBJ1-2; D unresolved. The germline V gene encodes CDR1 MGHRA and CDR2 YSYEKL. This CDR3 is built from 14 residues. V dropped 0 bases and J dropped 7 bases, with 12 bases sitting between them. For the CDR3, the DNA is TGCGCCAGCAGCCAAGATGCAGGCGGTTCTGGCTACACCTTC. Translation: CASSQDAGGSGYTF.